One and the same sample provided the 29 T cell receptor beta chains below, sequenced in a study of T cells in tumors after PD-1 blockade. TCRdb keeps only in-frame clones here, not all; method: immunoSEQ multiplex PCR. In the table there are roughly 49,000 clones, around 85% of which are singletons. This sample comprised PBMCs, obtained before anti-PD-1 treatment. These TCRs come from a human donor with basal cell carcinoma.

Here the CDR3 DNA reads TGTGCCACCAGCAGAGATCGGTTCGTAGAGGTTGGCATTCAGTACTTC. Translation gives CATSRDRFVEVGIQYF. The V call is TRBV15, the J call TRBJ2-4; no reliable D call. Germline-derived CDR1 and CDR2 are LNHNV and YYDKDF (reference sequence). The CDR3 loop spans 16 amino acids. The V gene lost 0 bases and the J gene lost 9 bases, with 18 bases spanning the gap.

J is TRBJ1-5 and V is TRBV6-5; unclear D gene. CDR3 length: 15 residues. The germline V and J ends were trimmed by 6 bases and 2 bases, with 14 bases remaining between them. Per germline, CDR1 MNHEY and CDR2 SVGAGI. The CDR3, as DNA: TGTGCCAGCAGGGTAAGAGAGGCGGGCAATCAGCCCCAGCATTTT. Protein: CASRVREAGNQPQHF.

This chain links TRBV15 with TRBJ1-1; D is unresolved. The CDR3 is 16 residues long. Germline CDR1 and CDR2: LNHNV and YYDKDF (reference sequence). With 3 bases removed from V and 1 base from J, the gap between germline ends came to 15 bases. CDR3 sequence reads: CATSSDDIRRNTEAFF. CDR3 DNA sequence: TGTGCCACCAGCAGTGACGACATTAGACGGAACACTGAAGCTTTCTTT. The full variable domain, with the rest looked up from reference TRBV15 and TRBJ1-1, is DAMVIQNPRYQVTQFGKPVTLSCSQTLNHNVMYWYQQKSSQAPKLLFHYYDKDFNNEADTPDNFQSRRPNTSFCFLDIRSPGLGDTAMYLCATSSDDIRRNTEAFFGQGTRLTVV.

This CDR3 reads CASSEDRFNQPQHF. The DNA for the CDR3 is TGCGCCAGCAGTGAAGACAGGTTCAATCAGCCCCAGCATTTT. The chain uses TRBV10-2 and TRBJ1-5, with a weak D call TRBD1 (6 bases). Trimming cost V 3 bases and J 3 bases, with 9 bases left between them. The CDR3 is made up of 14 amino acids. Germline CDR1 is WSHSY and CDR2 is SAAADI.

V and J are TRBV27 and TRBJ2-1; TRBD1 might be the D (5 bases). V gave up 2 bases and J gave up 6 bases, with 20 bases separating them. The germline gives CDR1 MNHEY, CDR2 SMNVEV (reference sequence). This CDR3 is built from 17 residues. The chain's CDR3 is CASSLTRRGLLRNEQFF. CDR3 DNA sequence: TGTGCCAGCAGTTTAACGAGAAGGGGTTTACTCCGCAATGAGCAGTTCTTC.

The chain joins TRBV7-8 to TRBJ2-7; 7 bases align to TRBD2. In germline, CDR1 is SGHVS, CDR2 FQNEAQ. The length of the CDR3 is 13 residues. J was trimmed by 6 bases and V by 8 bases; bases with no gene match: 10. The CDR3 reads CASGGREAGEQYF. The CDR3 DNA sequence: TGTGCCAGCGGTGGGAGGGAGGCTGGCGAGCAGTACTTC.

The chain is built from TRBV2 and TRBJ2-7, with D uncertain. Germline V lookup: CDR1 SNHLY, CDR2 FYNNEI. The CDR3 runs to 14 residues. The ends were cut back, 2 bases at V and 5 bases at J, with 13 bases in the middle. The chain's CDR3 is CASSEQPPHDEQYF. In nucleotides, the CDR3 is TGTGCCAGCAGTGAACAGCCCCCTCACGACGAGCAGTACTTC.

This chain connects TRBV5-4 to TRBJ1-1; 11 bases are shared with TRBD1. The CDR3 covers 17 residues. Germline CDR1 reads SGHNT; CDR2 reads YYREEE (reference sequence). The trim removed 4 bases at V and 2 bases at J, leaving 10 bases unmatched. In DNA form, the CDR3 reads TGTGCCAGCAGCAGAGGACAGGGGGCAAGGGGAAACACTGAAGCTTTCTTT. Its protein is CASSRGQGARGNTEAFF.

V and J are TRBV6-7 and TRBJ2-5; 9 nucleotides align to TRBD1. Being an ORF, TRBV6-7 has a function that is uncertain. V shed 0 bases, J shed 2 bases, and the junction held 4 bases outside the gene matches. The CDR3 is 16 residues long. This CDR3 reads CASSYSWTGEQETQYF. DNA of the CDR3: TGTGCCAGCAGTTACTCCTGGACAGGGGAACAAGAGACCCAGTACTTC.

J is TRBJ2-5 and V is TRBV5-1; a weak D match, TRBD2 (5 bases). Germline values: CDR1 SGHRS, CDR2 YFSETQ. Trimming cost V 6 bases and J 4 bases, with 16 bases left between them. The CDR3 loop spans 14 amino acids. CDR3 in amino acids: CASNLRGDGETQYF. DNA of the CDR3: TGCGCCAGCAATCTTCGGGGAGACGGAGAGACCCAGTACTTC.

CDR3 sequence reads: CASSLPTVIGEQYF. In nucleotides, the CDR3 is TGCGCCAGCAGCCTACCGACAGTTATTGGAGAGCAGTACTTC. The chain recombines TRBV5-1 with TRBJ2-7; possibly TRBD1 for D (5 bases). CDR3 length: 14 residues. V was cut by 4 bases and J by 7 bases, with 18 bases left in between. Germline lookup yields CDR1 SGHRS and CDR2 YFSETQ.

The chain links TRBV7-9 to TRBJ2-2, with 7 bases aligning to TRBD1. Trimming cost V 6 bases and J 7 bases; bases outside gene matches: 23. The V gene's germline CDR1 is SEHNR and CDR2 FQNEAQ (reference sequence). The CDR3 totals 19 residues. CDR3 loop: CASSPSGQYSLEGIGELFF. The CDR3 DNA follows: TGTGCCAGCAGTCCCTCGGGACAGTATTCCCTCGAAGGGATCGGGGAGCTGTTTTTT.

The rearrangement joins TRBV18 to TRBJ2-4, with 7 bases fitting TRBD1. This CDR3 comprises 14 residues. J gave up 6 bases and V 5 bases, and 7 bases lay outside the gene matches. Germline lookup yields CDR1 KGHSH and CDR2 LQKENI. The CDR3 spells CASSKQGSPNIQYF. The CDR3 DNA is TGTGCCAGCTCAAAACAGGGGTCCCCAAACATTCAGTACTTC.

V and J are TRBV28 and TRBJ1-4; the D is unclear. Trimming took 4 bases from V and 0 from J, leaving 12 bases between them. The CDR3 contains 16 residues. Germline V gene sequence: CDR1 MDHEN, CDR2 SYDVKM. CDR3 residues: CASSSPRGATNEKLFF. In DNA, the CDR3 is TGTGCCAGCAGTTCTCCGCGGGGAGCAACTAATGAAAAACTGTTTTTT.

This clone is a singleton in its sample. The chain couples TRBV6-5 to TRBJ1-6; D is undetermined. The V end lost 7 bases, the J end lost 0 bases, and 7 bases lay between the germline ends. The germline V gene has CDR1 MNHEY and CDR2 SVGAGI. The CDR3 consists of 14 residues. This chain's CDR3 is CASTSGSYNSPLHF. The CDR3 DNA is TGTGCCAGCACGTCCGGCTCCTATAATTCACCCCTCCACTTT.

The chain couples TRBV29-1 to TRBJ1-1, with TRBD1 matching over 8 bases. V lost 5 bases, J lost 4 bases, and 3 bases stayed unmatched. The germline V gene has CDR1 SQVTM and CDR2 ANQGSEA. This CDR3 spans 12 amino acids. CDR3 protein: CSVSDRVTEAFF. DNA of the CDR3: TGCAGCGTTTCGGACAGGGTCACTGAAGCTTTCTTT.

This chain joins TRBV6-4 and TRBJ1-2, with no clear D. The CDR3 loop spans 13 amino acids. Trimming removed 4 bases at V and 8 bases at J, with 14 bases between. Per germline, CDR1 MRHNA and CDR2 SNTAGT. The CDR3 DNA sequence: TGTGCCAGCAGTGCCGGCGAGGGAGACGGCTACACCTTC. Its translation is CASSAGEGDGYTF.

The sample holds a few counts of this clone. V usage is TRBV12-3 or TRBV12-4 and J usage is TRBJ2-1; weak D call: TRBD2 (6 bases). This CDR3 has 13 residues. Trimming took 7 bases from V and 7 from J, leaving 14 bases between them. In DNA, the CDR3 is TGTGCCAGCACCTACCTTCGGGGGAATGAGCAGTTCTTC. Its translation is CASTYLRGNEQFF.

This chain links TRBV19 with TRBJ1-6; D unresolved. The length of the CDR3 is 12 residues. Germline values: CDR1 LNHDA, CDR2 SQIVND (reference sequence). With 4 bases removed from V and 5 bases from J, the gap between germline ends came to 3 bases. The CDR3 reads CASSKDNSPLHF. CDR3 coding DNA: TGTGCCAGTAGTAAGGATAATTCACCCCTCCACTTT. The entire variable domain, with the rest obtained from reference TRBV19 and TRBJ1-6, is as follows: DGGITQSPKYLFRKEGQNVTLSCEQNLNHDAMYWYRQDPGQGLRLIYYSQIVNDFQKGDIAEGYSVSREKKESFPLTVTSAQKNPTAFYLCASSKDNSPLHFGNGTRLTVT.

This CDR3 is CASRTEYRASGELFF. The CDR3 bases are TGCGCCAGCAGGACAGAATATAGAGCGAGCGGGGAGCTGTTTTTT. The chain uses TRBV5-1 and TRBJ2-2; D perhaps matches TRBD1 (5 bases). CDR3 length: 15 residues. V lost 5 bases, J lost 7 bases, and 18 bases lay in between. In germline, CDR1 is SGHRS, CDR2 YFSETQ.

The V call is TRBV6-2 or TRBV6-3, the J call TRBJ2-1; TRBD1 matches at 10 bases. Germline V gives CDR1 MNHEY, CDR2 SVGEGT. The CDR3 is made up of 16 amino acids. With 5 bases clipped from V and 0 bases from J, the junction kept 4 bases outside the gene matches. As DNA, the CDR3 is TGTGCCAGCAGTCACTGGACAGGGGGCTCCTACAATGAGCAGTTCTTC. Its protein is CASSHWTGGSYNEQFF.

The genes are TRBV6-5 and TRBJ2-1, with 8 bases identical to TRBD1. The CDR3 length is 14 residues. The germline V gene encodes CDR1 MNHEY and CDR2 SVGAGI. Trimming took 4 bases from V and 4 from J; bases not matched to a gene: 3. CDR3 loop: CASSLGQEYNEQFF. Written as DNA, the CDR3 is TGTGCCAGCAGTTTGGGACAGGAGTACAATGAGCAGTTCTTC.

V gene TRBV15 combines with J gene TRBJ2-2, with 8 bases fitting TRBD1. The ends lost 5 bases at V and 4 bases at J; junction bases unmatched: 6. This CDR3 has 15 amino acids. Germline assignment: CDR1 LNHNV and CDR2 YYDKDF (reference sequence). For the CDR3, the DNA is TGTGCCACCAGCCATGATCAGGGGGCCACCGGGGAGCTGTTTTTT. Translated: CATSHDQGATGELFF.

The gene calls are TRBV10-3 and TRBJ1-5; 8 bases line up with TRBD1. Per the germline V gene, CDR1 is ENHRY and CDR2 is SYGVKD. The CDR3 consists of 14 residues. J lost 6 bases, V lost 5 bases, and 6 bases had no gene match. CDR3 nucleotides: TGTGCCATCAGTCCCACTGGACAGGGTCAGCCCCAGCATTTT. Its translation is CAISPTGQGQPQHF.

The CDR3 loop reads CASMSIQETQYF. The CDR3 DNA reads as TGTGCCAGCATGTCTATTCAAGAGACCCAGTACTTC. The rearrangement links TRBV6-1 to TRBJ2-5; D remains ambiguous. The germline V gene encodes CDR1 MNHNS and CDR2 SASEGT. This CDR3 is 12 amino acids long. Trimming took 7 bases from V and 2 from J, leaving 8 bases between them.

The V and J genes are TRBV7-2 and TRBJ2-5; D is perhaps TRBD1 (6 bases). The CDR3 covers 13 residues. The V gene's germline CDR1 is SGHTA and CDR2 FQGNSA. Trimming left V 0 bases short and J 7 bases short, with 9 bases between. The CDR3 region is CASSLAVQGTQYF. The CDR3 coding sequence is TGTGCCAGCAGCTTAGCAGTACAGGGGACCCAGTACTTC.

CDR3 protein: CASSSTPSTIASTDTQYF. In nucleotides, the CDR3 is TGTGCCAGCAGTTCAACCCCCTCGACAATAGCTAGCACAGATACGCAGTATTTT. This chain connects TRBV7-9 to TRBJ2-3; D not resolved. The CDR3 contains 18 residues. Germline CDR1 reads SEHNR; CDR2 reads FQNEAQ (reference sequence). V shed 6 bases and J shed 0 bases, with 22 bases lying between them.

The genes are TRBV6-6 and TRBJ2-7; D remains unclear. V was trimmed by 0 bases and J by 3 bases, leaving 12 bases between them. This CDR3 comprises 15 residues. The germline V gene encodes CDR1 MNHNY and CDR2 SVGAGI (reference sequence). CDR3 protein: CASSYSEGVIYEQYF. The DNA for the CDR3 is TGTGCCAGCAGTTACTCGGAAGGAGTAATCTACGAGCAGTACTTC.

The chain links TRBV5-1 to TRBJ2-3, with TRBD2 as a possible D gene (6 bases). Germline CDR1 and CDR2: SGHRS and YFSETQ. CDR3 length equals 14 residues. Trimming took 7 bases from V and 2 from J, leaving 14 bases between them. The CDR3 spells CASGPAGNTDTQYF. The CDR3 DNA is TGCGCCAGCGGTCCCGCGGGGAACACAGATACGCAGTATTTT.